This record concerns one T cell receptor (beta chain) sequence. No cognate antigen has been identified for it. The input lacks base qualities; no much larger clone sits a single base away. The library was generated by the immunoSEQ multiplex PCR assay. A mixture of 60 forward primers for TCR Vbeta segments and 13 reverse primers for TCR Jbeta segments was used in the multiplex PCR. Amplification of the CDR3 region of rearranged TCR beta genes was performed with a multiplex PCR assay on genomic DNA. On the Illumina HiSeq System, the amplified TCR beta libraries were sequenced as 87-base-pair reads. Under the source paper's analysis protocol: Across the 666 repertoires, a later analysis counted about 81 million unique TCR beta chains, 8.5 million to 12 million of which were shared by at least two donors. A nearest-neighbor algorithm error-corrected the raw reads and collapsed the reads into unique sequences, merging closely related sequences to remove PCR and sequencing errors. V, D and J gene segments were assigned by aligning CDR3 sequences to IMGT reference sequences. For a sequence to be retained, a match of at least six nucleotides to both a V gene segment and a J gene segment was required. A rearrangement counted as productive if the CDR3 had no stop codons and remained in frame with V and J, and every other rearrangement counted as non-productive. Following IMGT convention, CDR3 was defined as the stretch from the second conserved V-encoded cysteine up to the conserved J-encoded phenylalanine. Sequences without an unambiguous match to a single V gene segment were excluded from the earlier analysis of 450 to 750 of the donors. In an earlier analysis of several hundred of the donors, a V segment was called functional when productive rearrangements were above 56.7%, and segregating when the standard deviation between donors exceeded 5%. A statistical classification framework was developed to diagnose cytomegalovirus status using the catalog of TCR beta chain sequences. V and J gene assignment, in a later analysis, came from comparing TCR nucleotide sequences with IMGT/GENE-DB human TR gene sequences. The TCRdist pipeline was used in a later analysis to assign CDR3 sequences and most-parsimonious VDJ recombination scenarios. In a later analysis, each TCR beta chain was defined by its CDR3 amino acid sequence together with its V-gene family, and reads without a unique V-gene family were excluded. In a later analysis, around 650 highly shared, low-generation-probability nucleotide sequences were removed to address suspected cross-contamination and a sequencing artifact. In a later analysis, a clonal expansion index for each public chain was calculated from normalized within-repertoire ranks of inferred template counts. Generation probabilities in a later analysis came from a VDJ recombination model fitted to out-of-frame rearrangements, and those results were checked against IGoR. A later analysis scored TCR-TCR, TCR-HLA and TCR-CMV co-occurrence with hypergeometric tests, applying a repertoire-size bias correction to TCR pairs. A later analysis estimated false discovery rates by permuting HLA or CMV assignments 20 times. In a later analysis, co-occurring TCRs were grouped using DBSCAN, with TCRdist sequence similarity added in when clustering inside HLA-allele-positive subsets. For co-occurrence clustering, repertoires with fewer than 30,000 or more than 120,000 public chains were excluded, along with five repertoires with anomalous nucleotide sharing. Not all clones reach the TCRdb copy of this immuneACCESS table, which keeps in-frame sequences only. Checked studies attribute under half of the gap to unresolved V genes and leave the rest unexplained. That table supplies the V and J calls and clone size; D and trimming were determined from the DNA. In this sample the table shows tens of thousands of clones, roughly 77% of which occur a single time. In total, the top ten clones hold under 25% of the sample.

The cohort was made up of about 670 healthy bone marrow donors. Cohort members were all nominally healthy when sampled, although unrecorded immune exposures were likely present. The donor tested CMV seropositive and was one of the 289 seropositive cohort members. Every donor gave a peripheral blood sample, and the peripheral blood mononuclear cells from that sample were used for TCR beta sequencing. The Qiagen DNeasy Blood Extraction Kit was used to extract genomic DNA from the blood cell samples. The CDR3 spans 14 residues, from the cysteine through the phenylalanine. Here the CDR3 DNA is all that survives: 42 bases in frame from base 1. CDR1 SGHRS and CDR2 YFSETQ were looked up in the germline V gene. V lost 5 bases and J lost 3 bases, and the count of bases not matched to a germline gene is 5. The data stem from a study of cytomegalovirus exposure and HLA in healthy donors (dated 2017 in TCRdb). Concerning the study at large: In an earlier analysis of roughly 500 of the donors, 276 Gb of sequence data and approximately 120 million unique TCR beta sequences from 180 million or so T cells were reported. An early release that covered approximately 600 HLA-typed donors contained about 300 gigabases of sequencing data and 80 million or so unique TCR sequences. Among the approximately 400 genotyped donors, around 81% belonged to the genetic ancestry cluster associated with self-reported Caucasian donors. The study aimed to test whether cataloging public T cell receptors could reveal signatures of past pathogen exposure. The study profiled the T cell repertoires of more than 500 subjects by immunosequencing and related them to cytomegalovirus serostatus. Along with the roughly 670-subject first cohort, a separate validation cohort of approximately 110 different subjects was used. To predict cytomegalovirus infection status, the study combined high-throughput TCR immunosequencing, statistical association of individual TCRs with disease status, and machine learning. A later analysis re-analyzed previously published TCR beta repertoires from roughly 600 donors and added high-resolution HLA genotyping to study TCR occurrence patterns. Rather than drawing on any new phenotypic data, the later analysis identified candidate immune exposures from TCR beta sequences and the way those sequences occurred across donors. To decide whether each TCR beta V gene segment behaved as functional or pseudogenic, an earlier analysis of fewer than 750 of the donors relied on high-throughput TCR beta sequencing. Donor age, sex, ethnicity and CMV serostatus were collected together with the repertoire data. A later genetic analysis used genome-wide SNP genotypes for 398 of the 666 donors, treating that subset as a discovery cohort. Every repertoire in the discovery cohort had been generated on one and the same sequencing platform. Class I and class II HLA loci were covered by the typing at four-digit resolution. Typing coverage varied by locus: roughly 620-640 donors for A, B, C, DRB1 and DQB1; more than 500 for DQA1; about 590 for DPA1; around 490 for DPB1. Four to six DR-DQ haplotypes were handled as single units for association and clustering, since linkage in the cohort was strong. Among some 410 genotyped donors of the cohort, an average of approximately 240,000 unique TCR beta nucleotide sequences were sequenced per donor, 15% to 20% of them non-productive.

Paper-wide results and their limitations: According to a later analysis, TCR association rates differed among HLA loci, with DRB1 alleles showing the most associated TCRs and HLA-C alleles showing the fewest. In an earlier analysis of some 540 of the donors, most TCR beta V segments appeared in productive rearrangements about 90% or about 30% of the time, broadly matching IMGT annotations. A total of 164 TCR beta chains were listed by the study as associated with cytomegalovirus. In a later analysis, 15,000 to 20,000 TCR beta sequences were associated with specific HLA alleles at a false discovery rate of 0.05. Some IMGT-functional V segments, including TRBV6-2 and TRBV6-3, could not be distinguished by the 87-base-pair reads and were therefore excluded. Compared with equally common non-associated chains, HLA-associated TCR beta chains in a later analysis were more clonally expanded and had lower generation probabilities. In vitro tests confirmed that a few of the cytomegalovirus-associated TCR beta chains recognize cytomegalovirus antigens. Correlated functional status among segregating V segments might be attributable to linkage disequilibrium, but an unknown experimental factor could not be ruled out. Because HLA typing was missing for some donors at each locus, association tests included only the typed subset. A further reported finding was that TCR beta sequences accurately predicted the HLA-A and HLA-B alleles for most subjects in the first cohort. Immune exposure information for the cohort was limited to CMV serostatus. A cluster of highly shared sequence variants was judged likely to represent a technical artifact of the sequencing pipeline. V-gene and J-gene trimming of TCR beta chains was associated with a missense DCLRE1C variant in a later genetic analysis, and the association was replicated in an independent cohort. The classifier was reported to diagnose cytomegalovirus status with high specificity and sensitivity in both the original and validation cohorts. In this cohort, only TCR beta chains were sequenced, and detectable features were limited by the absence of alpha or paired-chain data. Roughly uniform sequencing depth across donors was assumed in presence/absence analyses, although this assumption may not hold. While some public TCRs were present in many individuals, most TCR sequences turned up only very rarely across donors. The earlier analysis of about 600 of the donors excluded over 15 rarely observed V segments, including chromosome 9 orphons, because counts were too low. According to a later analysis, parvovirus B19, influenza, CMV and Epstein-Barr virus appeared linked to several top co-occurrence clusters. According to the authors, the approach could potentially be generalized to other disease states and immunological phenotypes. In a later analysis, most CMV-associated TCR beta chains were found to appear HLA-restricted, with HLA associations seemingly driven largely by CMV exposure. When HLA alleles, especially DR and DQ, strongly co-occurred, attributing TCR associations to individual alleles was difficult. Compared with the approximately 670-donor mean, donors in an Asian-associated ancestry cluster had fewer N-insertions in productive TCRs, according to a later genetic analysis.

Sequencing input: PBMCs. The receptor chain draws on TRBV5-1 and TRBJ2-3; 8 bases in the junction line up with TRBD1. The sequence was collected from a woman aged 35 to 49 in good health and CMV-seropositive. The sequenced DNA: TGCGCCAGCAGAGGACAGGGAGGAACAGATACGCAGTATTTT. It specifies CASRGQGGTDTQYF.